This entry lists 32 T cell receptor beta chains sequenced from one sample in a study of PD-1 blockade in classical Hodgkin lymphoma. Only in-frame clones appear in the TCRdb table, and some are missing; sequencing was by immunoSEQ multiplex PCR. The sample contains some 100,000 clones, roughly 90% of which appear only once. Every patient was affected by relapse after autologous stem cell transplantation, while exposure to brentuximab vedotin was not uniform. Sample: peripheral blood mononuclear cells (PBMCs), taken before the second cycle of nivolumab. The receptors here all came from a human donor with classical Hodgkin lymphoma.

This clone was counted once. The rearrangement joins TRBV19 to TRBJ1-5; 12 nucleotides match TRBD1. The CDR3 has 18 residues. Germline V gives CDR1 LNHDA, CDR2 SQIVND (reference sequence). Trimming took 4 bases from V and 6 from J; bases not matched to a gene: 13. CDR3 coding DNA: TGTGCCAGTAGTACGGGACAGGGGGCAATTGTTTATGGTCAGCCCCAGCATTTT. It encodes CASSTGQGAIVYGQPQHF. The variable domain in full, completed from reference TRBV19 and TRBJ1-5, reads DGGITQSPKYLFRKEGQNVTLSCEQNLNHDAMYWYRQDPGQGLRLIYYSQIVNDFQKGDIAEGYSVSREKKESFPLTVTSAQKNPTAFYLCASSTGQGAIVYGQPQHFGDGTRLSIL.

The chain recombines TRBV7-9 with TRBJ1-2; possible D gene TRBD1, 5 bases. V was clipped by 1 base and J by 8 bases, with 11 bases between them. CDR1 is SEHNR and CDR2 is FQNEAQ in the germline V gene (reference sequence). This CDR3 comprises 13 residues. CDR3 nucleotides: TGTGCCAGCAGCTTAGATTCAGGGAGCGGCTACACCTTC. Protein: CASSLDSGSGYTF.

The chain employs TRBV19 and TRBJ1-3, with D hard to call. The CDR3 sequence is 13 residues long. Germline CDR1 reads LNHDA; CDR2 reads SQIVND (reference sequence). Deletions cut 5 bases from V and 0 bases from J, with 5 bases between. Written as DNA, the CDR3 is TGTGCCAGTAGTGTATACTCTGGAAACACCATATATTTT. Its protein is CASSVYSGNTIYF. Together with reference TRBV19 and TRBJ1-3, the CDR3 gives the full variable domain: DGGITQSPKYLFRKEGQNVTLSCEQNLNHDAMYWYRQDPGQGLRLIYYSQIVNDFQKGDIAEGYSVSREKKESFPLTVTSAQKNPTAFYLCASSVYSGNTIYFGEGSWLTVV.

This clone was counted a few times. The rearrangement joins TRBV4-2 to TRBJ2-7, with TRBD1 matching over 8 bases. The CDR3 is 15 amino acids. With 0 bases clipped from V and 5 bases from J, the junction kept 6 bases outside the gene matches. Germline assignment: CDR1 LGHNA and CDR2 YNFKEQ. In nucleotides, the CDR3 is TGTGCCAGCAGCCAAGAGCAGGGGGCGTCTGACGAGCAGTACTTC. The encoded protein is CASSQEQGASDEQYF.

This clone was recorded once. This rearrangement joins TRBV11-3 to TRBJ2-3; D possibly corresponds to TRBD1 (5 bases). Germline V gene sequence: CDR1 SGHNT, CDR2 YENEEA. V was pared by 8 bases and J by 0 bases, with 9 bases between. The CDR3 is made up of 13 amino acids. The CDR3 here is CASARVSTDTQYF. CDR3 DNA sequence: TGTGCCAGCGCCAGGGTCAGCACAGATACGCAGTATTTT.

The chain couples TRBV6-5 to TRBJ2-4; D is possibly TRBD1 (6 bases). This CDR3 is built from 15 residues. V lost 6 bases, J lost 0 bases, and 12 bases lay in between. Germline V gives CDR1 MNHEY, CDR2 SVGAGI. CDR3 loop: CASRAGVLAKNIQYF. The CDR3 nucleotides read TGTGCCAGCAGGGCAGGGGTACTAGCCAAAAACATTCAGTACTTC.

This chain links TRBV7-9 with TRBJ2-3; the match to TRBD2 covers 9 bases. Looked up from germline, CDR1 is SEHNR and CDR2 is FQNEAQ (reference sequence). The CDR3 has 16 residues. Trimming at V came to 2 bases and at J to 0 bases, leaving 3 bases not matched to a gene. In nucleotides, the CDR3 is TGTGCCAGCAGCTTAATGCGGGGGGGGAGCACAGATACGCAGTATTTT. Amino acids: CASSLMRGGSTDTQYF.

The chain combines TRBV19 with TRBJ2-2; 7 bases align to TRBD2. Unmatched junction bases numbered 8, after V lost 8 bases and J lost 5 bases. The CDR3 totals 14 residues. Germline CDR1 LNHDA, CDR2 SQIVND (reference sequence). CDR3 protein: CASDPGTNTGELFF. CDR3 DNA sequence: TGTGCCAGTGACCCCGGGACTAATACCGGGGAGCTGTTTTTT.

The V gene is TRBV5-1, the J gene TRBJ2-3; TRBD2 agrees at 11 bases. V gave up 4 bases and J gave up 0 bases; unmatched junction bases: 13. Germline assignment: CDR1 SGHRS and CDR2 YFSETQ. This CDR3 has 19 residues. As DNA, the CDR3 is TGCGCCAGCAGCCCTTCTAGCGGGGGGACCCATGGAAGCACAGATACGCAGTATTTT. Protein sequence: CASSPSSGGTHGSTDTQYF.

The chain carries TRBV30 and TRBJ1-2; D unresolved. V was pared by 5 bases and J by 0 bases, with 16 bases between. CDR3 size: 15 residues. Germline lookup yields CDR1 GTSNPN and CDR2 SVGIG (reference sequence). The CDR3 reads CAWGLIAAANYGYTF. DNA for the CDR3: TGTGCCTGGGGGTTGATCGCAGCCGCTAACTATGGCTACACCTTC.

V gene TRBV4-3 combines with J gene TRBJ2-7, with a possible D match to TRBD1 (7 bases). Germline CDR1 is LGHNA and CDR2 is YSLEER. The CDR3 loop spans 15 amino acids. The V gene lost 4 bases and the J gene lost 2 bases, with 15 bases spanning the gap. CDR3 sequence reads: CASSRGTAYTYEQYF. The DNA for the CDR3 is TGCGCCAGCAGCCGCGGGACAGCATACACCTACGAGCAGTACTTC.

V and J are TRBV7-8 and TRBJ2-2; no reliable D call. The germline V gene encodes CDR1 SGHVS and CDR2 FQNEAQ. V lost 3 bases and J 7 bases, leaving 6 bases between the germline ends. This CDR3 is built from 12 residues. CDR3 in amino acids: CASSLRGGELFF. CDR3 DNA: TGTGCCAGCAGCTTGCGTGGCGGGGAGCTGTTTTTT. Full variable domain (missing parts from reference TRBV7-8 and TRBJ2-2): GAGVSQSPRYKVAKRGQDVALRCDPISGHVSLFWYQQALGQGPEFLTYFQNEAQLDKSGLPSDRFFAERPEGSVSTLKIQRTQQEDSAVYLCASSLRGGELFFGEGSRLTVL.

The chain is built from TRBV6-5 and TRBJ1-4, with D tentatively TRBD1 (6 bases). Germline V gives CDR1 MNHEY, CDR2 SVGAGI. Trimming took off 2 bases at V and 7 bases at J, with 14 bases between the two ends. There are 15 residues in the CDR3. The CDR3 DNA sequence: TGTGCCAGCAGTTACAGGGGGGATTTGGCTGAAAAACTGTTTTTT. It translates to CASSYRGDLAEKLFF.

The J gene is TRBJ1-3, the V gene TRBV6-5, with no clear D. The CDR3 consists of 13 residues. Between the trimmed V and J ends, which lost 7 bases and 0 bases, there was a span of 7 bases. Germline V CDR1 and CDR2: MNHEY, SVGAGI. CDR3 residues: CASTRGSGNTIYF. The CDR3 DNA reads TGTGCCAGCACCCGGGGCTCTGGAAACACCATATATTTT.

The chain uses TRBV27 and TRBJ1-2, with 7 positions matching TRBD1. The CDR3 covers 13 residues. Germline lookup yields CDR1 MNHEY and CDR2 SMNVEV (reference sequence). Unmatched junction bases numbered 6, after V lost 7 bases and J lost 4 bases. In nucleotides, the CDR3 is TGTGCCAGCACCGACAGGGAGAGCTATGGCTACACCTTC. Its protein is CASTDRESYGYTF.

This clone was seen just once. The chain recombines TRBV6-4 with TRBJ2-3; D remains ambiguous. Trimming cost V 3 bases and J 4 bases, with 11 bases left between them. CDR1 MRHNA and CDR2 SNTAGT come from the germline V gene. CDR3 length: 14 residues. DNA of the CDR3: TGTGCCAGCAGTGAGGATCCGGGTCCAGATACGCAGTATTTT. Its translation is CASSEDPGPDTQYF.

The chain employs TRBV19 and TRBJ2-7, with 7 bases fitting TRBD1. V dropped 10 bases and J dropped 1; count of bases not matched to a gene: 10. CDR3 length equals 14 residues. Germline V lookup: CDR1 LNHDA, CDR2 SQIVND (reference sequence). CDR3 protein: CATTTGPRSYEQYF. The CDR3 DNA reads as TGTGCCACCACGACAGGGCCCAGGTCCTACGAGCAGTACTTC.

This chain uses TRBV5-6 with TRBJ1-2, with D tentatively TRBD1 (5 bases). Germline assignment: CDR1 SGHDT and CDR2 YYEEEE. The CDR3 covers 14 residues. Trimming stripped 0 bases from V and 3 bases from J, with 9 bases between. CDR3 residues: CASSLGQIHYGYTF. CDR3 in DNA: TGTGCCAGCAGCTTGGGACAGATACACTATGGCTACACCTTC.

The chain couples TRBV28 to TRBJ2-7; possibly TRBD1 for D (6 bases). CDR3 length: 14 residues. The V gene's germline CDR1 is MDHEN and CDR2 SYDVKM. Trimming removed 6 bases from V and 0 bases from J, with 12 bases in between. The DNA of the CDR3 is TGTGCCAGCAGCTCCCGGGACACCTCCTACGAGCAGTACTTC. The encoded protein is CASSSRDTSYEQYF.

The chain couples TRBV5-6 to TRBJ2-5; no reliable D call. The V end was cut by 0 bases, the J end by 4 bases, with 16 bases between. Germline CDR1 SGHDT, CDR2 YYEEEE. This CDR3 comprises 16 residues. CDR3 region: CASSLEAAPYRETQYF. The CDR3 DNA reads as TGTGCCAGCAGCTTGGAGGCAGCTCCTTACCGAGAGACCCAGTACTTC.

CDR3 in amino acids: CASSLGVGVMYGYTF. The CDR3 coding sequence is TGTGCCAGCAGCTTAGGGGTCGGCGTAATGTATGGCTACACCTTC. V and J are TRBV7-8 and TRBJ1-2; D gene unclear. Between the trimmed V and J ends, which lost 1 base and 5 bases, there was a span of 14 bases. The CDR3 contains 15 residues. Germline values: CDR1 SGHVS, CDR2 FQNEAQ.

The chain employs TRBV30 and TRBJ2-7; D may be TRBD1 or TRBD2 (6 bases each). The CDR3 has 17 amino acids. The ends were cut back, 2 bases at V and 0 bases at J, with 20 bases in the middle. Germline V gene data show CDR1 as GTSNPN and CDR2 as SVGIG (reference sequence). The CDR3 DNA follows: TGTGCCTGGAGTAGGAGGGGGTCTCCACTGAGCTCCTACGAGCAGTACTTC. Residues: CAWSRRGSPLSSYEQYF.

The genes are TRBV10-3 and TRBJ1-5, with 8 bases that match TRBD1. This CDR3 spans 15 amino acids. CDR1 and CDR2 (germline): ENHRY, SYGVKD. V trimming: 6 bases; J trimming: 0 bases; junction bases outside the gene matches: 4. Here the CDR3 reads CAIRGTGPSNQPQHF. As DNA, the CDR3 is TGTGCCATCAGGGGGACAGGACCTAGCAATCAGCCCCAGCATTTT.

The CDR3 DNA is TGTGCCAGCAGTCCCAGCGGGGCGGGGGGGCAGGAGACCCAGTACTTC. This encodes CASSPSGAGGQETQYF. V gene TRBV28 combines with J gene TRBJ2-5, with 9 nucleotides matching TRBD2. Trimming cost V 5 bases and J 5 bases; bases outside gene matches: 12. The germline gives CDR1 MDHEN, CDR2 SYDVKM. The CDR3 extends over 16 amino acids.

This chain joins TRBV1 and TRBJ2-7; TRBD1 is the table's D call, not checked against the DNA. TRBV1 is a pseudogene segment. CDR3 length: 15 amino acids. For the CDR3, the DNA is TGCACCAGCAGCCGGGTCAGGGGTGAGTGGGACGAGCAGTACTTC. Translating gives CTSSRVRGEWDEQYF.

V usage is TRBV6-5 and J usage is TRBJ1-2; a possible D gene is TRBD1 (5 bases). This CDR3 spans 12 amino acids. Trimming removed 7 bases from V and 8 bases from J, with 14 bases in between. Germline V CDR1 and CDR2: MNHEY, SVGAGI. This CDR3 is CASTRGLRGYTF. The DNA for the CDR3 is TGTGCCAGCACGAGGGGCCTAAGAGGCTACACCTTC.

This chain links TRBV18 with TRBJ2-2; maybe TRBD1 (5 bases). Per germline, CDR1 KGHSH and CDR2 LQKENI. This CDR3 is 16 amino acids long. V lost 6 bases to trimming and J lost 3 bases, with 17 bases between them. As DNA, the CDR3 is TGTGCCAGCTCCCGCGGAAGGGGCTTAGACACCGGGGAGCTGTTTTTT. This codes for CASSRGRGLDTGELFF. Full variable domain (remainder filled in from reference TRBV18 and TRBJ2-2): NAGVMQNPRHLVRRRGQEARLRCSPMKGHSHVYWYRQLPEEGLKFMVYLQKENIIDESGMPKERFSAEFPKEGPSILRIQQVVRGDSAAYFCASSRGRGLDTGELFFGEGSRLTVL.

The chain is built from TRBV30 and TRBJ1-2, with D possibly matching TRBD1 (5 bases). Germline assignment: CDR1 GTSNPN and CDR2 SVGIG (reference sequence). V was trimmed by 1 base and J by 5 bases, leaving 20 bases between them. CDR3 length: 16 residues. The DNA of the CDR3 is TGTGCCTGGAGTGGCGGGGCGGGCAGGGCCGCTTATGGCTACACCTTC. Its translation is CAWSGGAGRAAYGYTF. Supplemented by reference TRBV30 and TRBJ1-2, the full variable domain reads SQTIHQWPATLVQPVGSPLSLECTVEGTSNPNLYWYRQAAGRGLQLLFYSVGIGQISSEVPQNLSASRPQDRQFILSSKKLLLSDSGFYLCAWSGGAGRAAYGYTFGSGTRLTVV.

This rearrangement joins TRBV5-6 to TRBJ1-5, with TRBD1 as a possible D gene (6 bases). Trimming pared 0 bases from V and 0 bases from J, leaving 10 bases between. CDR3 size: 16 residues. Germline values: CDR1 SGHDT, CDR2 YYEEEE. Written as DNA, the CDR3 is TGTGCCAGCAGCTTGGGCAGGGGCTATAGCAATCAGCCCCAGCATTTT. Translating it yields CASSLGRGYSNQPQHF.

The rearrangement uses TRBV7-2 and TRBJ2-7; possibly TRBD2 for D (5 bases). Trimming took off 5 bases at V and 2 bases at J, with 13 bases between the two ends. The CDR3 runs to 14 residues. Germline V CDR1 and CDR2: SGHTA, FQGNSA. As DNA, the CDR3 is TGTGCCAGCAGCCCTCAATCGGGGACCTACGAGCAGTACTTC. The encoded protein is CASSPQSGTYEQYF.

The genes are TRBV7-2 and TRBJ2-1; TRBD1 might be the D (7 bases). This CDR3 has 16 amino acids. Trimming stripped 7 bases from V and 5 bases from J, with 21 bases between. Per the germline V gene, CDR1 is SGHTA and CDR2 is FQGNSA. CDR3 nucleotides: TGTGCCAGCACTCGCGGCGGGACAGTTCGAAACAATGAGCAGTTCTTC. This gives the protein CASTRGGTVRNNEQFF. Full variable domain (remainder filled in from reference TRBV7-2 and TRBJ2-1): GAGVSQSPSNKVTEKGKDVELRCDPISGHTALYWYRQSLGQGLEFLIYFQGNSAPDKSGLPSDRFSAERTGGSVSTLTIQRTQQEDSAVYLCASTRGGTVRNNEQFFGPGTRLTVL.

The chain has TRBV9 and TRBJ1-3; D not certain. Germline CDR1 is SGDLS and CDR2 is YYNGEE. The CDR3 has 15 amino acids. V was trimmed by 6 bases and J by 1 base, leaving 14 bases between them. CDR3 residues: CASTLGDMSGNTIYF. The DNA for the CDR3 is TGTGCCAGCACCCTCGGGGATATGTCTGGAAACACCATATATTTT.